Listed below are T cell receptor beta chains from one sample, sequenced in a study of response to subunit inactivated influenza vaccine. TCRdb re-analysed the RT-PCR reads in MiXCR, keeping a single row per CDR3 protein. Altogether fewer than 400,000 distinct CDR3 sequences are present, just over 20% being singletons, with the ten largest covering roughly 10%. Sequenced material: PBMCs from blood, taken around 22 months after vaccination. The receptors come from a man between 50 and 75 years old who received an inactivated influenza vaccine. Both conserved end residues are part of each CDR3. A D gene is named only where the DNA matches it firmly. Expanded clones get a size class; other rows say once, few or many, or leave the size out.

len: 15
v_gene: TRBV4-2
abundance: -
j_gene: TRBJ2-7
d_gene: -
CDR3nt: TGTGCCAGCAGCCCATCAGAGGGGGGGCTCTTCGAGCAGTACTTC
CDR3aa: CASSPSEGGLFEQYF

len: 15
v_gene: TRBV25-1
abundance: -
j_gene: TRBJ1-3
d_gene: -
CDR3nt: TGTGCCAGCAGTGAAACACGGATCTCTGGAAACACCATATATTTT
CDR3aa: CASSETRISGNTIYF

len: 17
v_gene: TRBV25-1
abundance: few
j_gene: TRBJ2-1
d_gene: -
CDR3nt: TGTGCCAGCAGTGGGCGCCCTGGGACCGCAACCTACAATGAGCAGTTCTTC
CDR3aa: CASSGRPGTATYNEQFF

len: 13
v_gene: TRBV29-1
abundance: few
j_gene: TRBJ2-1
d_gene: TRBD2
CDR3nt: TGCAGCCTGTTGGGCGGGAGGGCTCACGAGCAGTTCTTC
CDR3aa: CSLLGGRAHEQFF

len: 13
v_gene: TRBV6-6
abundance: -
j_gene: TRBJ1-4
d_gene: -
CDR3nt: TGTGCCAGCAAAGGCAGACTAAATGAAAAACTGTTTTTT
CDR3aa: CASKGRLNEKLFF

len: 18
v_gene: TRBV6-1
abundance: few
j_gene: TRBJ1-6
d_gene: TRBD1
CDR3nt: TGTGCCAGCAGCCGTGACAGGGGTCTTAGCTCCTATAATTCACCCCTCCACTTT
CDR3aa: CASSRDRGLSSYNSPLHF

len: 13
v_gene: TRBV24-1
abundance: many
j_gene: TRBJ2-2
d_gene: -
CDR3nt: TGTGCCACCAGTGATTCGGTAACCGGGGAGCTGTTTTTT
CDR3aa: CATSDSVTGELFF

len: 13
v_gene: TRBV12-3/TRBV12-4
abundance: many
j_gene: TRBJ1-5
d_gene: TRBD1
CDR3nt: TGTGCCAGCAGGCGACAGGGCGGGCAGCCCCAGCATTTT
CDR3aa: CASRRQGGQPQHF

len: 14
v_gene: TRBV6-2/TRBV6-3
abundance: -
j_gene: TRBJ2-5
d_gene: -
CDR3nt: TGTGCCAGCACCCGGACCAGGTACCAAGAGACCCAGTACTTC
CDR3aa: CASTRTRYQETQYF

len: 13
v_gene: TRBV19
abundance: many
j_gene: TRBJ1-1
d_gene: -
CDR3nt: TGTGCCAGTAGTATAAATCAGCTCACTGAAGCTTTCTTT
CDR3aa: CASSINQLTEAFF

len: 20
v_gene: TRBV5-1
abundance: -
j_gene: TRBJ2-1
d_gene: -
CDR3nt: TGCGCCAGCAGTTTGCGGGGTACGGCGACAGCCCTAGGAATGGACAATGAGCAGTTCTTC
CDR3aa: CASSLRGTATALGMDNEQFF

len: 19
v_gene: TRBV5-1
abundance: -
j_gene: TRBJ2-6
d_gene: -
CDR3nt: TGCGCCGTAAGAGATCGACCGGGACTTCTAATCTCTGGGGCCAACGTCCTGACTTTC
CDR3aa: CAVRDRPGLLISGANVLTF

len: 15
v_gene: TRBV3-1
abundance: -
j_gene: TRBJ1-5
d_gene: TRBD1
CDR3nt: TGTGCCAGCAGCAAGGGACAGGGAAGCTATCAGCCCCAGCATTTT
CDR3aa: CASSKGQGSYQPQHF

len: 13
v_gene: TRBV19
abundance: few
j_gene: TRBJ1-5
d_gene: -
CDR3nt: TGTGCCAGTAGTATCCAGTCCAATCAGCCCCAGCATTTT
CDR3aa: CASSIQSNQPQHF

len: 14
v_gene: TRBV29-1
abundance: -
j_gene: TRBJ2-7
d_gene: TRBD2
CDR3nt: TGCAGCGTTGTACTAGCGGCCATCTCCTACGAGCAGTACTTC
CDR3aa: CSVVLAAISYEQYF

len: 14
v_gene: TRBV12-3/TRBV12-4
abundance: many
j_gene: TRBJ1-2
d_gene: -
CDR3nt: TGTGCCAGCAGTTTGGGAGGGATTAACTATGGCTACACCTTC
CDR3aa: CASSLGGINYGYTF

len: 13
v_gene: TRBV6-1
abundance: -
j_gene: TRBJ1-5
d_gene: -
CDR3nt: TGTGCCAGCAGGAGGGGAGGCAATCAGCCCCAGCATTTT
CDR3aa: CASRRGGNQPQHF

len: 13
v_gene: TRBV9
abundance: -
j_gene: TRBJ1-2
d_gene: -
CDR3nt: TGTGCCAGCAGCGTAAGAAGAAGAGACGGCTACACCTTC
CDR3aa: CASSVRRRDGYTF

len: 14
v_gene: TRBV7-2
abundance: few
j_gene: TRBJ2-7
d_gene: TRBD2
CDR3nt: TGTGCCAGCAGCCCTACTAGCGGTCCCTACGAGCAGTACTTC
CDR3aa: CASSPTSGPYEQYF

len: 14
v_gene: TRBV12-3/TRBV12-4
abundance: few
j_gene: TRBJ2-3
d_gene: -
CDR3nt: TGTGCCAGCAGTTCAACGGGGCCCACAGATACGCAGTATTTT
CDR3aa: CASSSTGPTDTQYF

len: 14
v_gene: TRBV11-2
abundance: -
j_gene: TRBJ2-5
d_gene: -
CDR3nt: TGTGCCAGCAGCTTAAGGGTTGAGCAAGAGACCCAGTACTTC
CDR3aa: CASSLRVEQETQYF

len: 13
v_gene: TRBV18
abundance: -
j_gene: TRBJ1-1
d_gene: -
CDR3nt: TGTGCCAGCTCATCCTCTATGGGTTTTGAAGCTTTCTTT
CDR3aa: CASSSSMGFEAFF

len: 16
v_gene: TRBV7-2
abundance: -
j_gene: TRBJ2-1
d_gene: -
CDR3nt: TGTGCCAGCAGCCCCCAGGAGCGCGGCTCCTACAATGAGCAGTTCTTC
CDR3aa: CASSPQERGSYNEQFF

len: 12
v_gene: TRBV7-8
abundance: -
j_gene: TRBJ2-1
d_gene: -
CDR3nt: TGTGCCAGCAGCTCGCAGGTGGATGAGCAGTTCTTC
CDR3aa: CASSSQVDEQFF

len: 15
v_gene: TRBV7-9
abundance: -
j_gene: TRBJ1-6
d_gene: -
CDR3nt: TGTGCCAGCAGCTTAGAACAAGGAGGGAATTCACCCCTCCACTTT
CDR3aa: CASSLEQGGNSPLHF

len: 14
v_gene: TRBV27
abundance: few
j_gene: TRBJ2-7
d_gene: -
CDR3nt: TGTGCCAGCAAACCAGGTCAGGGCCCCTACGAGCAGTACTTC
CDR3aa: CASKPGQGPYEQYF

len: 16
v_gene: TRBV3-1
abundance: -
j_gene: TRBJ2-7
d_gene: -
CDR3nt: TGTGCCAGCAGCCCGGCCCCCCCTAGGGCTGGTTACGAGCAGTACTTC
CDR3aa: CASSPAPPRAGYEQYF

len: 15
v_gene: TRBV19
abundance: few
j_gene: TRBJ1-1
d_gene: -
CDR3nt: TGTGCCAGTAGTATAACCTCGCAGGGAGGCACTGAAGCTTTCTTT
CDR3aa: CASSITSQGGTEAFF

len: 15
v_gene: TRBV6-1
abundance: once
j_gene: TRBJ2-7
d_gene: TRBD1
CDR3nt: TGTGCCAGCAGTGAAGGTGGGACAGGGTTATACGAGCAGTACTTC
CDR3aa: CASSEGGTGLYEQYF

len: 15
v_gene: TRBV7-9
abundance: few
j_gene: TRBJ1-4
d_gene: TRBD1
CDR3nt: TGTGCCAGCAGCTCGAGGGGGCAACCATGGGAAAAACTGTTTTTT
CDR3aa: CASSSRGQPWEKLFF

len: 15
v_gene: TRBV20-1
abundance: few
j_gene: TRBJ2-5
d_gene: -
CDR3nt: TGCAGTGCTAGAGATGACCAGTGGGGCCAAGAGACCCAGTACTTC
CDR3aa: CSARDDQWGQETQYF

len: 16
v_gene: TRBV20-1
abundance: -
j_gene: TRBJ2-1
d_gene: TRBD1
CDR3nt: TGCAGTGCTAGAGATGGCGGGACAGGGAGTCTCGATGAGCAGTTCTTC
CDR3aa: CSARDGGTGSLDEQFF

len: 13
v_gene: TRBV28
abundance: few
j_gene: TRBJ2-5
d_gene: -
CDR3nt: TGTGCCAGCAGGCGGACAATGTTTGAGACCCAGTACTTC
CDR3aa: CASRRTMFETQYF

len: 13
v_gene: TRBV5-6
abundance: -
j_gene: TRBJ2-5
d_gene: -
CDR3nt: TGTGCCAGCACCGCCAAGGTTCAAGAGACCCAGTACTTC
CDR3aa: CASTAKVQETQYF

len: 15
v_gene: TRBV11-1
abundance: -
j_gene: TRBJ2-5
d_gene: TRBD1
CDR3nt: TGTGCCAGCAGCTCCGGACAGGGGCAAGGGGAGACCCAGTACTTC
CDR3aa: CASSSGQGQGETQYF

len: 15
v_gene: TRBV19
abundance: once
j_gene: TRBJ2-2
d_gene: TRBD1
CDR3nt: TGTGCCAGTAGTATAGGACAGGGCGCTACCGGGGAGCTGTTTTTT
CDR3aa: CASSIGQGATGELFF

len: 12
v_gene: TRBV3-1
abundance: few
j_gene: TRBJ2-7
d_gene: -
CDR3nt: TGTGCCAGCAGCCGGGGCCCGTACGAGCAGTACTTC
CDR3aa: CASSRGPYEQYF

len: 15
v_gene: TRBV12-3/TRBV12-4
abundance: -
j_gene: TRBJ1-5
d_gene: -
CDR3nt: TGTGCCAGCAGATCCCAGGCGGCTAGCAATCAGCCCCAGCATTTT
CDR3aa: CASRSQAASNQPQHF

len: 16
v_gene: TRBV4-3
abundance: -
j_gene: TRBJ2-2
d_gene: -
CDR3nt: TGCGCCAGCAGCCAAGAAGTCGGCGGAAACACCGGGGAGCTGTTTTTT
CDR3aa: CASSQEVGGNTGELFF

len: 11
v_gene: TRBV29-1
abundance: few
j_gene: TRBJ2-7
d_gene: -
CDR3nt: TGCAGCGTGGGGGACTTCTACGAGCAGTACTTC
CDR3aa: CSVGDFYEQYF